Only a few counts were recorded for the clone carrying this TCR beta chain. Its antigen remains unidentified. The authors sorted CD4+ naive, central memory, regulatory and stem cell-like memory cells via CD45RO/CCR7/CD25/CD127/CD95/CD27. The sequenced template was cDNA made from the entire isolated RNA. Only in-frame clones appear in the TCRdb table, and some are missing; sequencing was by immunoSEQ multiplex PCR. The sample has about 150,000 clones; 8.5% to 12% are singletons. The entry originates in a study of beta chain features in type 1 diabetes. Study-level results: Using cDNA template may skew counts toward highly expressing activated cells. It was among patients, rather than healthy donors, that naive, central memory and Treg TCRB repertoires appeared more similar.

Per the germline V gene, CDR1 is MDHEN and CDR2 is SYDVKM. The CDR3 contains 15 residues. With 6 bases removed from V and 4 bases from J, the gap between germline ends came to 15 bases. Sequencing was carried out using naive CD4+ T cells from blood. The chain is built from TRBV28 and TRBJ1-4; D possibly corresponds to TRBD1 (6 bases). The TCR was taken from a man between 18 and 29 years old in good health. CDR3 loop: CASSVSQGNNEKLFF. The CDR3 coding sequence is TGTGCCAGCAGCGTTTCCCAGGGGAATAATGAAAAACTGTTTTTT.